These 10 T cell receptor beta chains were all obtained from the same sample, sequenced in a study of CD8 T cells in Susac syndrome. Reverse transcription of about 0.5 to 1 ug RNA used random hexamers. One entry per CDR3 protein, called by TCRdb with MiXCR from the immunoSEQ multiplex PCR reads. The profile shows about 240,000 distinct CDR3 sequences, 95% to 97% of them singletons. Sequenced input: CD4+ T cells from PBMCs. These receptor sequences come from a human donor with Susac syndrome.

The genes are TRBV6-5 and TRBJ2-2; the D is unclear. Germline V gene data show CDR1 as MNHEY and CDR2 as SVGAGI. V dropped 4 bases and J dropped 7 bases, with 7 bases sitting between them. This CDR3 comprises 12 residues. The CDR3 DNA follows: TGTGCCAGCAGTTTCAATGGCGGGGAGCTGTTTTTT. It encodes CASSFNGGELFF.

The rearrangement uses TRBV28 and TRBJ1-2, with 10 nucleotides matching TRBD1. This CDR3 spans 14 amino acids. The germline V gene encodes CDR1 MDHEN and CDR2 SYDVKM. V shed 4 bases and J 6 bases; nucleotides not matched to a gene: 5. As DNA, the CDR3 is TGTGCCAGCAGTTCGGGACAGGGGCGCGATGGCTACACCTTC. This translates into CASSSGQGRDGYTF.

J is TRBJ2-2 and V is TRBV29-1; D is perhaps TRBD2 (6 bases). V was pared by 8 bases and J by 6 bases, with 13 bases between. CDR1 and CDR2 from the germline V gene are SQVTM and ANQGSEA. The CDR3 is 12 residues long. The CDR3 is CSLSWGAGELFF. CDR3 DNA: TGCAGCTTGTCTTGGGGGGCCGGGGAGCTGTTTTTT.

The chain carries TRBV30 and TRBJ1-1; D uncertain. The CDR3 runs to 14 residues. Trimming removed 0 bases from V and 3 bases from J, with 11 bases in between. Germline-derived CDR1 and CDR2 are GTSNPN and SVGIG (reference sequence). The CDR3 DNA follows: TGTGCCTGGAGTGTACGGGCGAGAGACACTGAAGCTTTCTTT. Its translation: CAWSVRARDTEAFF. Full variable domain (remainder filled in from reference TRBV30 and TRBJ1-1): SQTIHQWPATLVQPVGSPLSLECTVEGTSNPNLYWYRQAAGRGLQLLFYSVGIGQISSEVPQNLSASRPQDRQFILSSKKLLLSDSGFYLCAWSVRARDTEAFFGQGTRLTVV.

V usage is TRBV30 and J usage is TRBJ2-7; D is undetermined. The CDR3 consists of 13 residues. Germline V lookup: CDR1 GTSNPN, CDR2 SVGIG (reference sequence). Trimming cost V 0 bases and J 2 bases, with 8 bases left between them. The CDR3 region has the DNA TGTGCCTGGAGTGTAATAGGCACCTACGAGCAGTACTTC. It translates to CAWSVIGTYEQYF.

V and J are TRBV5-1 and TRBJ2-7, with a tentative D call TRBD1 (6 bases). CDR3 length: 15 amino acids. Per germline, CDR1 SGHRS and CDR2 YFSETQ. Trimming took off 4 bases at V and 4 bases at J, with 18 bases between the two ends. In nucleotides, the CDR3 is TGCGCCAGCAGCGTAGGGGGTTTGAATTATTACGAGCAGTACTTC. Its translation is CASSVGGLNYYEQYF.

With respect to this clonotype: Sequence at one end of the junction differs from germline and may be a read error. The chain couples TRBV2 to TRBJ2-1; no reliable D call. Germline V lookup: CDR1 SNHLY, CDR2 FYNNEI. The CDR3 runs to 9 residues. The CDR3 spells CASSDPPLF. Here the CDR3 DNA reads TGTGCCAGCAGTGATCCCCCTCTCTTC.

The chain combines TRBV18 with TRBJ2-5; no reliable D call. Germline V gene data show CDR1 as KGHSH and CDR2 as LQKENI. The CDR3 sequence is 16 residues long. The V gene lost 6 bases and the J gene lost 0 bases, with 17 bases spanning the gap. The CDR3 DNA reads TGTGCCAGCTCCGGCCTCTACCCCTTGTACCAAGAGACCCAGTACTTC. It translates to CASSGLYPLYQETQYF.

The chain recombines TRBV19 with TRBJ2-2, with D possibly called TRBD1 or TRBD2 (5 bases each). Per germline, CDR1 LNHDA and CDR2 SQIVND (reference sequence). This CDR3 region has 15 residues. Trimming removed 8 bases at V and 4 bases at J, with 17 bases between. CDR3 in amino acids: CASRGVGEITGELFF. The CDR3 coding sequence is TGTGCCAGTCGAGGGGTCGGGGAGATCACCGGGGAGCTGTTTTTT.

The V call is TRBV28, the J call TRBJ2-5; D remains ambiguous. The CDR3 is 14 amino acids. Germline V gives CDR1 MDHEN, CDR2 SYDVKM. With 8 bases removed from V and 3 bases from J, the gap between germline ends came to 16 bases. CDR3 region: CASSPLFAEETQYF. CDR3 nucleotides: TGTGCCAGCTCACCATTATTTGCAGAAGAGACCCAGTACTTC. Full variable domain (outside the CDR3, taken from reference TRBV28 and TRBJ2-5): DVKVTQSSRYLVKRTGEKVFLECVQDMDHENMFWYRQDPGLGLRLIYFSYDVKMKEKGDIPEGYSVSREKKERFSLILESASTNQTSMYLCASSPLFAEETQYFGPGTRLLVL.